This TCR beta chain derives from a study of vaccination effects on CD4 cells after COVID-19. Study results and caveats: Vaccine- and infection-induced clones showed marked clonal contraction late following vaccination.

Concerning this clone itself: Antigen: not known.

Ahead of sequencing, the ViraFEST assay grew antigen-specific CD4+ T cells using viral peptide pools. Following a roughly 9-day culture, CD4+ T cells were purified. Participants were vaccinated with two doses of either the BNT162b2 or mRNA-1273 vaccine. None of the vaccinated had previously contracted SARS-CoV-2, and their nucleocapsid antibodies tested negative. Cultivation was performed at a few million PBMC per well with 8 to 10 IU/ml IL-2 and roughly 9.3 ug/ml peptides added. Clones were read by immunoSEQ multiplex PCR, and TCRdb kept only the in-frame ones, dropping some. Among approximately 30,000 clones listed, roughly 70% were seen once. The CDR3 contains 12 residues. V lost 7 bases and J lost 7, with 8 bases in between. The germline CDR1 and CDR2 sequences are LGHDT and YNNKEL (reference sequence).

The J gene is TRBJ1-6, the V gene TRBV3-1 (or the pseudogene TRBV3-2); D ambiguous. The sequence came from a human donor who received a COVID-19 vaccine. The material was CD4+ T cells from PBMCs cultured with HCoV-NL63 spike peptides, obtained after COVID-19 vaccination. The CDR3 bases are TGTGCCAGCACTTCGATGAATTCACCCCTCCACTTT. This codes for CASTSMNSPLHF.